This T cell receptor beta chain was observed in a study of T cell responses to AZD1222 COVID-19 vaccine. Study-wide points: In the spike-specific TCR repertoire, nearly half reportedly target unmutated variant regions. Recipients of AZD1222 seropositive at baseline numbered only 5 to 7. Regions 160-218 and 743-854 dominated among vaccine-associated CD4 TCRs spanning spike.

The table came from immunoSEQ multiplex PCR; TCRdb's copy has only in-frame clones and leaves some out. The sample lists about 84,000 clones, 80% to 90% occurring once. The CDR3 is 15 amino acids. Germline values: CDR1 SSHAT, CDR2 FNYEAQ (reference sequence). Points on this clone: As yet, its antigen is unknown. The junction does not match germline at one end; this may be a read error.

Sample: peripheral blood, taken 28 days after the second AZD1222 dose. V is TRBV7-7 and J is TRBJ2-3, with TRBD1 matching over 9 bases. The source of this sequence is an adult who received the AZD1222 COVID-19 vaccine. The CDR3 DNA reads TGTGCTAGCAGCTTAGGACAGGGGCACACAGATACGCAGTATTTT. It specifies CASSLGQGHTDTQYF.